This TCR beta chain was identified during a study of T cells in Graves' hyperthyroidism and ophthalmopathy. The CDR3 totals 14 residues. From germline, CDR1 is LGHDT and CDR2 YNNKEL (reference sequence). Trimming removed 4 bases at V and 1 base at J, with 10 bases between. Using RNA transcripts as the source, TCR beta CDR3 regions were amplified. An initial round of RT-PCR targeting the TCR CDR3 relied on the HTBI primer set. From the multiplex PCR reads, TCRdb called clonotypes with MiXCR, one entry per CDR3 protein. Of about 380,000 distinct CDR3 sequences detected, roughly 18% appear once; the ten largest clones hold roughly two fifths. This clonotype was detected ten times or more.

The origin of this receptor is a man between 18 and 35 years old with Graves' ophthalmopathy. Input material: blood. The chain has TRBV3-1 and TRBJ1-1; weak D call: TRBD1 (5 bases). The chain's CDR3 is CASSPNGGNTEAFF. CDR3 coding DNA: TGTGCCAGCAGCCCCAATGGGGGGAACACTGAAGCTTTCTTT.